Each of the 14 T cell receptor beta chains below was sequenced from the same sample in a study of molecular identifiers for immune sequencing clone quantification. TCRdb reanalysed the PCR reads using MiXCR and keeps one entry per CDR3 protein. The data contain around 480,000 distinct CDR3 sequences, roughly 25% of them singletons. Sequencing was done on a sample of naive CD8+ T cells from blood, with Jurkat cell RNA spiked in. As to subset: FACS-sorted CD8+CD4-CCR7+CD45RA+ naive T cells. These receptors came from a human donor in good health. Some libraries in this study had Jurkat cell RNA spiked in.

This clonotype has a count of ten or more. The rearrangement uses TRBV12-3 or TRBV12-4 and TRBJ2-1; TRBD2 might be the D (6 bases). Trimming pared 7 bases from V and 8 bases from J, leaving 15 bases between. There are 13 residues in the CDR3. CDR3 sequence reads: CASTAVPGDEQFF. CDR3 DNA sequence: TGTGCCAGCACCGCAGTGCCGGGGGATGAGCAGTTCTTC.

J is TRBJ2-7 and V is TRBV6-5; possible D gene TRBD2, 7 bases. V was shortened by 0 bases and J by 3 bases, with 12 bases between the two germline ends. The CDR3 totals 15 residues. In germline, CDR1 is MNHEY, CDR2 SVGAGI. In nucleotides, the CDR3 is TGTGCCAGCAGTTACTCCCCGGGGGGCGACTACGAGCAGTACTTC. Protein sequence: CASSYSPGGDYEQYF.

This clonotype came up a few times. This chain joins TRBV9 and TRBJ1-5; D uncertain. Germline CDR1 SGDLS, CDR2 YYNGEE. Trimming stripped 0 bases from V and 6 bases from J, with 13 bases between. CDR3 length: 15 amino acids. The CDR3 coding sequence is TGTGCCAGCAGCGTAGAGGGAGACCCCGGTCAGCCCCAGCATTTT. It encodes CASSVEGDPGQPQHF.

This rearrangement joins TRBV27 to TRBJ2-1, with 8 bases matching TRBD1. CDR3 size: 14 residues. V shed 7 bases and J 7 bases; nucleotides not matched to a gene: 9. Germline V gives CDR1 MNHEY, CDR2 SMNVEV (reference sequence). Written as DNA, the CDR3 is TGTGCCAGCACCCTAGGGCAGGGGGCTAATGAGCAGTTCTTC. Its translation: CASTLGQGANEQFF.

This clonotype was seen a handful of times. The chain is built from TRBV27 and TRBJ1-1; no firm D call. The germline V and J ends were trimmed by 2 bases and 1 base, with 8 bases remaining between them. This CDR3 contains 14 residues. The germline V gene has CDR1 MNHEY and CDR2 SMNVEV (reference sequence). CDR3 bases: TGTGCCAGCAGTTTAATCGCGGGGAACACTGAAGCTTTCTTT. It yields the protein CASSLIAGNTEAFF.

This clonotype showed up many times. The chain has TRBV7-9 and TRBJ1-3; TRBD1 might be the D (6 bases). Germline CDR1 and CDR2: SEHNR and FQNEAQ (reference sequence). V was clipped by 3 bases and J by 3 bases, with 12 bases between them. The CDR3 is made up of 15 amino acids. This CDR3 is CASSFEGVNGNTIYF. As DNA, the CDR3 is TGTGCCAGCAGCTTCGAGGGGGTGAATGGAAACACCATATATTTT.

The J gene is TRBJ2-4, the V gene TRBV7-2; 13 nucleotides line up with TRBD2. With V trimmed by 5 bases and J by 0 bases, 7 bases remained unmatched. Germline V gene data show CDR1 as SGHTA and CDR2 as FQGNSA. This CDR3 has 18 amino acids. The CDR3 DNA follows: TGTGCCAGCAGCCCCGGGACTAGCGGGGATTTAGCCAAAAACATTCAGTACTTC. Translating it yields CASSPGTSGDLAKNIQYF.

This clonotype was recorded many times. The V call is TRBV7-9, the J call TRBJ2-2; 8 nucleotides line up with TRBD1. With V trimmed by 5 bases and J by 2 bases, 13 bases remained unmatched. Germline CDR1 and CDR2: SEHNR and FQNEAQ (reference sequence). This CDR3 is 18 amino acids long. CDR3 region: CASSPPLGTGVNTGELFF. The CDR3 coding sequence is TGTGCCAGCAGCCCCCCACTTGGGACAGGAGTTAACACCGGGGAGCTGTTTTTT.

This clonotype appeared many times. The V gene is TRBV2, the J gene TRBJ1-1; TRBD1 is a possible D gene (5 bases). The CDR3 length is 13 residues. V gave up 7 bases and J gave up 3 bases, with 12 bases separating them. Germline V CDR1 and CDR2: SNHLY, FYNNEI. The DNA for the CDR3 is TGTGCCAGCAAAGACTCCAGGGACACTGAAGCTTTCTTT. The encoded protein is CASKDSRDTEAFF.

Comment on this clonotype: One end of the junction is discordant with germline, which a read error may explain. This rearrangement joins TRBV20-1 to TRBJ2-3; 9 nucleotides match TRBD2. The CDR3 covers 14 residues. Germline CDR1 DFQATT, CDR2 SNEGSKA (reference sequence). The CDR3 region has the DNA TGCAGTGCTAGAGATGCGGGGGGGGTAGATGCGCAGTATTTT. As protein: CSARDAGGVDAQYF.

This clonotype was found many times. V is TRBV13 and J is TRBJ2-2; 9 positions match TRBD2. Trimming at V came to 5 bases and at J to 0 bases, leaving 13 bases not matched to a gene. The germline gives CDR1 PRHDT, CDR2 FYEKMQ (reference sequence). This CDR3 is built from 19 residues. CDR3 sequence: CASSPIAVAGAANTGELFF. The CDR3 DNA follows: TGTGCCAGCAGCCCGATCGCGGTAGCGGGAGCAGCGAACACCGGGGAGCTGTTTTTT.

Concerning this clonotype itself: Being one base from a much bigger clone, this may be a read error. The CDR3 DNA follows: TGTGCCAGCAGCTTAGGACAGTTCACTGAAGCTCTCTTT. Its protein is CASSLGQFTEALF. This sequence joins TRBV5-6 and TRBJ1-1, with D maybe TRBD1 (6 bases). The V gene's germline CDR1 is SGHDT and CDR2 YYEEEE. This CDR3 region has 13 residues.

V is TRBV10-3 and J is TRBJ2-7, with a weak D call TRBD2 (6 bases). The V gene's germline CDR1 is ENHRY and CDR2 SYGVKD. V was pared by 5 bases and J by 5 bases, with 19 bases between. CDR3 size: 15 residues. CDR3 nucleotide sequence: TGTGCCATCAGTCCAGAGCGGGTAACCCTACACGAGCAGTACTTC. As protein: CAISPERVTLHEQYF.

This clonotype has at least ten counts. V usage is TRBV21-1 and J usage is TRBJ2-2. TRBV21-1 is annotated as a pseudogene. The CDR3 loop spans 15 amino acids. The CDR3 bases are TGTGCCAGCAGCAAAGGTGGGGCGAACACCGGGGAGCTGTTTTTT. Translated: CASSKGGANTGELFF.